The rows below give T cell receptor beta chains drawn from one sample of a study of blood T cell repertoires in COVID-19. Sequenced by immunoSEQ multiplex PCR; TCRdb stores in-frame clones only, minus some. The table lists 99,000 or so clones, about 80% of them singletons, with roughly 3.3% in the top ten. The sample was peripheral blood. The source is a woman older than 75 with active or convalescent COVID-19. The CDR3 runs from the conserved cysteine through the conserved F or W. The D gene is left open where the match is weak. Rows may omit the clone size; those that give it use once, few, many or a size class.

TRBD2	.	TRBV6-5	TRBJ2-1	CASSLAGVYNEQFF	TGTGCCAGCAGTTTAGCGGGGGTATACAATGAGCAGTTCTTC
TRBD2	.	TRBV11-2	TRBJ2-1	CASSLLAGGQTTEQFF	TGTGCCAGCAGCTTACTAGCGGGAGGCCAGACAACGGAGCAGTTCTTC
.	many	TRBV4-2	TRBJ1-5	CASSKGSGTTPYSNQPQHF	TGTGCCAGCAGCAAAGGTAGTGGGACAACTCCCTATAGCAATCAGCCCCAGCATTTT
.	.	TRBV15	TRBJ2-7	CATSRDRGYYEQYF	TGTGCCACCAGCAGAGATCGCGGATACTACGAGCAGTACTTC
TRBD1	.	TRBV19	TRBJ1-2	CASTATGDYGYTF	TGTGCCAGTACCGCAACAGGGGACTATGGCTACACCTTC
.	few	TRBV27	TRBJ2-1	CASSLAGRVGNEQFF	TGTGCCAGCAGTTTAGCGGGCAGAGTCGGCAATGAGCAGTTCTTC
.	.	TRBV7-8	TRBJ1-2	CASSPAVYGYTF	TGTGCCAGCAGCCCCGCGGTCTATGGCTACACCTTC
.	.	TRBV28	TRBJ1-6	CASSPRGNYNSPLHF	TGTGCCAGCAGCCCCAGGGGTAACTATAATTCACCCCTCCACTTT
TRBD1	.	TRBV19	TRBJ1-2	CASSYRDRGSYTF	TGTGCCAGTAGCTACCGGGACAGGGGAAGCTACACCTTC
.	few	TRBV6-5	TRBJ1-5	CASSSLSGGDNQPQHF	TGTGCCAGCAGTTCGTTGTCGGGGGGTGACAATCAGCCCCAGCATTTT
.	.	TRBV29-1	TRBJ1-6	CSVGGQRGSPLHF	TGCAGCGTTGGAGGACAGAGGGGTTCACCCCTCCACTTT
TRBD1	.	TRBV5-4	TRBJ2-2	CASRWGQGAGELFF	TGTGCCAGCAGATGGGGACAGGGGGCCGGGGAGCTGTTTTTT
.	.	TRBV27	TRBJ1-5	CASSLWAGDSNQPQHF	TGTGCCAGCAGTTTATGGGCAGGGGATAGCAATCAGCCCCAGCATTTT
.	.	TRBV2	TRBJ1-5	CASSSDSDKHF	TGTGCCAGCAGCTCGGACAGCGATAAGCATTTT
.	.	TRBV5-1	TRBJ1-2	CASSLDGGYYGYTF	TGCGCCAGCAGCTTGGACGGCGGCTACTATGGCTACACCTTC
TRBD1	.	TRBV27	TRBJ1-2	CASSPGSAGGIYGYTF	TGTGCCAGCAGTCCGGGAAGCGCAGGGGGCATCTATGGCTACACCTTC
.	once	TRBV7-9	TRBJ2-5	CASSLLTGGGETQYF	TGTGCCAGCAGCTTACTCACGGGGGGCGGAGAGACCCAGTACTTC
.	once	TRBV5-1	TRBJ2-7	CASSPGPSSYEQYF	TGCGCCAGCAGCCCGGGTCCTAGCTCCTACGAGCAGTACTTC
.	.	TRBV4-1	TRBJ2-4	CASSQAGNIQYF	TGCGCCAGCAGCCAAGCGGGAAACATTCAGTACTTC
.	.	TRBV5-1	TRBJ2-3	CASSLVGGRTADTQYF	TGCGCCAGCAGCTTGGTTGGAGGGAGGACGGCAGATACGCAGTATTTT
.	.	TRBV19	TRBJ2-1	CASSIGVPFSGNEQFF	TGTGCCAGTAGTATTGGGGTACCTTTTAGCGGCAATGAGCAGTTCTTC
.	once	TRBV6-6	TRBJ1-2	CASQTGNYGYTF	TGTGCCAGCCAAACAGGGAACTATGGCTACACCTTC
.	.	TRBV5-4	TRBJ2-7	CASSFISTGHSYEQYF	TGTGCCAGCAGCTTTATCAGTACAGGACATTCCTACGAGCAGTACTTC
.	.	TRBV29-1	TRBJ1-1	CSVHSQNTEAFF	TGCAGCGTTCACAGCCAGAACACTGAAGCTTTCTTT
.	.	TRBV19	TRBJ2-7	CASSIQNDRFYEQYF	TGTGCCAGTAGTATACAAAACGACAGGTTCTACGAGCAGTACTTC
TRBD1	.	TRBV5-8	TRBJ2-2	CASSLTGASTGELFF	TGTGCCAGCAGCTTAACAGGGGCCAGCACCGGGGAGCTGTTTTTT
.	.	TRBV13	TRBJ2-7	CASSDHGQSYEQYF	TGTGCCAGCAGCGACCACGGACAGTCCTACGAGCAGTACTTC
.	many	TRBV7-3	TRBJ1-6	CASSLKAPGSPLHF	TGTGCCAGCAGCTTAAAAGCCCCAGGGTCACCCCTCCACTTT
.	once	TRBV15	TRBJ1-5	CATSRGRGGVGPSNQPQHF	TGTGCCACCAGCAGGGGCCGGGGGGGAGTGGGACCTAGCAATCAGCCCCAGCATTTT
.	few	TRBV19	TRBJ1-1	CASRFSRPNTEAFF	TGTGCCAGTAGATTCTCCAGGCCGAACACTGAAGCTTTCTTT
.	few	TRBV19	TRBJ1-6	CASSEWTVGGSPLHF	TGTGCCAGTAGTGAATGGACGGTAGGGGGTTCACCCCTCCACTTT
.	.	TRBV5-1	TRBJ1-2	CASRRSGGAADGYTF	TGCGCCAGCAGAAGGTCTGGGGGCGCGGCGGATGGCTACACCTTC
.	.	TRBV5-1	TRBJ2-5	CASSYNKAGETQYF	TGCGCCAGCAGTTATAATAAGGCAGGGGAGACCCAGTACTTC
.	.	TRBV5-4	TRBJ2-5	CASSLTGEETQYF	TGTGCCAGCAGCTTAACGGGGGAGGAGACCCAGTACTTC
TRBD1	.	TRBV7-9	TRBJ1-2	CASSLRTGGLYGYTF	TGTGCCAGCAGCTTGAGGACAGGGGGTCTTTATGGCTACACCTTC
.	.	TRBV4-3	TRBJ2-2	CASSQGHGGWTGELFF	TGCGCCAGCAGCCAAGGCCACGGGGGATGGACCGGGGAGCTGTTTTTT
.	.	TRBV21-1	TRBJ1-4	CASSEQGDREKLFF	TGTGCCAGCAGCGAACAGGGTGATCGGGAAAAACTGTTTTTT
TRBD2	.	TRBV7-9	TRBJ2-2	CASSLPSGSGSTGELFF	TGTGCCAGCAGCTTACCGAGCGGGAGCGGCAGCACCGGGGAGCTGTTTTTT
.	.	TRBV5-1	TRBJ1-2	CASSLVTGNNYGYTF	TGCGCCAGCAGCTTGGTCACAGGGAATAACTATGGCTACACCTTC
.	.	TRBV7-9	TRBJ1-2	CASSLEQAYGYTF	TGTGCCAGCAGCTTAGAACAGGCCTACGGCTACACCTTC
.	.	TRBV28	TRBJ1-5	CASSLARGAIGNQPQHF	TGTGCCAGCAGTTTAGCCAGGGGAGCTATTGGCAATCAGCCCCAGCATTTT
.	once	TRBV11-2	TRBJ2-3	CASSLGAGITDTQYF	TGTGCCAGCAGCTTAGGGGCGGGGATCACAGATACGCAGTATTTT
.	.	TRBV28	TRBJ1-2	CASSLGWAYGYTF	TGTGCCAGCAGTTTGGGTTGGGCCTATGGCTACACCTTC
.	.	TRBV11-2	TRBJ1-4	CASSFTGGQRKLFF	TGTGCCAGCAGCTTCACTGGGGGACAAAGGAAACTGTTTTTT
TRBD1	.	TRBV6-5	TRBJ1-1	CASSTRTGPTEAFF	TGTGCCAGCAGTACCCGGACAGGGCCCACTGAAGCTTTCTTT
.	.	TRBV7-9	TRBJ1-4	CASSLVTGSNEKLFF	TGTGCCAGCAGCCTCGTGACAGGATCCAATGAAAAACTGTTTTTT
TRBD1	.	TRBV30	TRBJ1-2	CAWRAVDRGGYYGYTF	TGTGCCTGGAGGGCAGTTGACAGGGGGGGATACTATGGCTACACCTTC
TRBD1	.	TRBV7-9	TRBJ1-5	CASSLAWDSSNQPQHF	TGTGCCAGCAGCTTAGCGTGGGACAGCTCCAATCAGCCCCAGCATTTT
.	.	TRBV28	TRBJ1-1	CASFDFFARMNTEAFF	TGTGCCAGCTTTGATTTCTTCGCGCGAATGAACACTGAAGCTTTCTTT
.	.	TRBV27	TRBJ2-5	CASSLPNDETQYF	TGTGCCAGCAGCTTACCTAATGATGAGACCCAGTACTTC